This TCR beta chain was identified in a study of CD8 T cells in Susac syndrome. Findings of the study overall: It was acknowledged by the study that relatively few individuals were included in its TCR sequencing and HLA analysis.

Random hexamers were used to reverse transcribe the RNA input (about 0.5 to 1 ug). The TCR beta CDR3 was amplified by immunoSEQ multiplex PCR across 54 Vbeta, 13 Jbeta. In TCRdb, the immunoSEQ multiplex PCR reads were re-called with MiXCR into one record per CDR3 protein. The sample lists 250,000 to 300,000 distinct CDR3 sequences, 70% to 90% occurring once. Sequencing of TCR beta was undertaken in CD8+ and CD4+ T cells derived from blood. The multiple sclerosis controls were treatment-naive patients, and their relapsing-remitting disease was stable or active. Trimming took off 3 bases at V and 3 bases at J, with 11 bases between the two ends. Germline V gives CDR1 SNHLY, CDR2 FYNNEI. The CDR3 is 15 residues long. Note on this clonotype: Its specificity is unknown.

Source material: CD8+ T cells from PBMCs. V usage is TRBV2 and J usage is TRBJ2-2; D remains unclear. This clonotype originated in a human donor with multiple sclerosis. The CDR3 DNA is TGTGCCAGCAGTGATGAAGCCGGCCACACCGGGGAGCTGTTTTTT. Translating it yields CASSDEAGHTGELFF.